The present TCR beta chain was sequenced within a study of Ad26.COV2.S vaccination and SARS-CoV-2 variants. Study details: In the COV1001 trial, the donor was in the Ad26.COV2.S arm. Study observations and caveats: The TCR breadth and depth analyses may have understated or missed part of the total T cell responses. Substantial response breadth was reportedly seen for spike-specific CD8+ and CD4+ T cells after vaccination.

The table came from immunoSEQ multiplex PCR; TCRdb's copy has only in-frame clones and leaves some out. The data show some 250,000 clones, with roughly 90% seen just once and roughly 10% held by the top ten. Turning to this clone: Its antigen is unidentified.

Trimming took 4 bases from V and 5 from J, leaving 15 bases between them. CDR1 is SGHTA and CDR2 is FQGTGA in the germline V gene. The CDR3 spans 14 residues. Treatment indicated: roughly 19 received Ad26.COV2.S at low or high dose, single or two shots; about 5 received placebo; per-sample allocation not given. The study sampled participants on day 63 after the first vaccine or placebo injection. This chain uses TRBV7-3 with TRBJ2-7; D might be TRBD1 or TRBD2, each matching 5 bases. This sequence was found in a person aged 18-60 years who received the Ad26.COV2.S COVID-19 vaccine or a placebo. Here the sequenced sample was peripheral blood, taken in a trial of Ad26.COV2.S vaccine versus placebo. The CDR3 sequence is CASSSGTAGHEQYF. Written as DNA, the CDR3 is TGTGCCAGCAGCTCAGGGACCGCCGGTCACGAGCAGTACTTC.